This is a list of T cell receptor beta chains from one sample in a study of CD8 T cells in ankylosing spondylitis. One entry per CDR3 protein, called by TCRdb with MiXCR from the 5' RACE reads. The table includes some 840,000 distinct CDR3 sequences, about an eighth detected once. Sequences were obtained from blood, either unsorted or a sorted T cell fraction (not recorded which). These receptor sequences come from a male donor with ankylosing spondylitis. The CDR3 runs from the conserved cysteine through the conserved F or W. Fields, in order: clone size, J gene, D gene, V gene, CDR3 length, CDR3 protein, CDR3 DNA. The D gene is left open where the match is weak. Clone size is not always given. Where it is, it says once, few, many or a class for expanded clones.

clone size: few; J gene: TRBJ2-3; D gene: TRBD1; V gene: TRBV12-3/TRBV12-4; CDR3 length: 14; CDR3 protein: CASRTGTGTDTQYF; CDR3 DNA: TGTGCCAGCAGGACCGGGACAGGAACAGATACGCAGTATTTT
clone size: many; J gene: TRBJ2-1; D gene: TRBD2; V gene: TRBV20-1; CDR3 length: 15; CDR3 protein: CSARPPGLAGGEQFF; CDR3 DNA: TGCAGTGCTAGACCACCGGGACTAGCGGGAGGGGAGCAGTTCTTC
clone size: few; J gene: TRBJ2-3; D gene: TRBD2; V gene: TRBV10-2; CDR3 length: 15; CDR3 protein: CASSGGSGRAYTQYF; CDR3 DNA: TGCGCCAGCAGTGGGGGTAGCGGGAGAGCGTATACGCAGTATTTT
clone size: -; J gene: TRBJ2-2; D gene: -; V gene: TRBV20-1; CDR3 length: 18; CDR3 protein: CSARLLVNQLTNTGELFF; CDR3 DNA: TGCAGTGCCAGGCTCTTAGTAAACCAACTTACGAACACCGGGGAGCTGTTTTTT
clone size: few; J gene: TRBJ1-2; D gene: -; V gene: TRBV20-1; CDR3 length: 13; CDR3 protein: CSALSARNYGYTF; CDR3 DNA: TGCAGTGCCCTCTCAGCGCGCAACTATGGCTACACCTTC
clone size: many; J gene: TRBJ1-2; D gene: -; V gene: TRBV20-1; CDR3 length: 12; CDR3 protein: CSARRRTEGYTF; CDR3 DNA: TGCAGTGCTAGGAGGCGGACTGAGGGCTACACCTTC
clone size: few; J gene: TRBJ2-1; D gene: TRBD2; V gene: TRBV7-9; CDR3 length: 13; CDR3 protein: CASSFSGRYEQFF; CDR3 DNA: TGTGCCAGTTCTTTTAGCGGGAGGTATGAGCAGTTCTTC
clone size: -; J gene: TRBJ1-5; D gene: -; V gene: TRBV4-2; CDR3 length: 15; CDR3 protein: CASSNGQLPNQPQHF; CDR3 DNA: TGTGCCAGCAGCAATGGACAGTTACCGAATCAGCCCCAGCATTTT
clone size: -; J gene: TRBJ2-7; D gene: -; V gene: TRBV14; CDR3 length: 17; CDR3 protein: CASSQGFRQARAYEQYF; CDR3 DNA: TGTGCCAGCAGCCAAGGTTTCCGACAGGCGCGCGCCTACGAGCAGTACTTC
clone size: few; J gene: TRBJ1-1; D gene: -; V gene: TRBV7-2; CDR3 length: 14; CDR3 protein: CASSLRAGVLEAFF; CDR3 DNA: TGTGCCAGCAGCTTAAGGGCAGGGGTATTGGAAGCTTTCTTT
clone size: few; J gene: TRBJ2-3; D gene: TRBD1; V gene: TRBV20-1; CDR3 length: 14; CDR3 protein: CSAPHRGVGDTQYF; CDR3 DNA: TGCAGTGCTCCTCACAGGGGAGTAGGAGATACGCAGTATTTT
clone size: -; J gene: TRBJ2-1; D gene: -; V gene: TRBV5-1; CDR3 length: 15; CDR3 protein: CASSLFRADFNEQFF; CDR3 DNA: TGCGCCAGCAGCTTGTTCAGGGCGGATTTCAATGAGCAGTTCTTC
clone size: few; J gene: TRBJ1-1; D gene: -; V gene: TRBV18; CDR3 length: 13; CDR3 protein: CASSSTGLTEAFF; CDR3 DNA: TGTGCCAGCTCATCTACAGGTCTCACTGAAGCTTTCTTT
clone size: few; J gene: TRBJ2-7; D gene: TRBD1; V gene: TRBV7-2; CDR3 length: 15; CDR3 protein: CASSLDSGTGYEQYF; CDR3 DNA: TGTGCCAGCAGCTTAGACTCCGGGACAGGCTACGAGCAGTACTTC
clone size: -; J gene: TRBJ1-3; D gene: -; V gene: TRBV4-3; CDR3 length: 14; CDR3 protein: CASSQDRVGGQFYF; CDR3 DNA: TGCGCCAGCAGCCAAGATCGAGTAGGAGGGCAATTCTATTTT
clone size: -; J gene: TRBJ2-1; D gene: -; V gene: TRBV29-1; CDR3 length: 11; CDR3 protein: CSAGNYNEQFF; CDR3 DNA: TGCAGCGCAGGAAACTACAATGAGCAGTTCTTC
clone size: -; J gene: TRBJ2-7; D gene: TRBD2; V gene: TRBV5-1; CDR3 length: 15; CDR3 protein: CASSPGLAETYEQYF; CDR3 DNA: TGCGCCAGCAGCCCTGGACTAGCGGAGACCTACGAGCAGTACTTC
clone size: many; J gene: TRBJ2-5; D gene: TRBD2; V gene: TRBV7-9; CDR3 length: 13; CDR3 protein: CASSSSGGETQYF; CDR3 DNA: TGTGCCAGCAGCTCATCGGGGGGAGAGACCCAGTACTTC
clone size: few; J gene: TRBJ1-6; D gene: -; V gene: TRBV6-5; CDR3 length: 12; CDR3 protein: CASSYSFSPLHF; CDR3 DNA: TGTGCCAGCAGTTACTCGTTTTCACCCCTCCACTTT
clone size: few; J gene: TRBJ2-1; D gene: -; V gene: TRBV3-1; CDR3 length: 14; CDR3 protein: CASSQVGGYNEQFF; CDR3 DNA: TGTGCCAGCAGCCAAGTCGGAGGCTACAATGAGCAGTTCTTC
clone size: -; J gene: TRBJ1-1; D gene: -; V gene: TRBV10-3; CDR3 length: 13; CDR3 protein: CAISGKGGTEAFF; CDR3 DNA: TGTGCCATCAGCGGTAAAGGGGGCACTGAAGCTTTCTTT
clone size: -; J gene: TRBJ1-6; D gene: TRBD1; V gene: TRBV7-8; CDR3 length: 15; CDR3 protein: CASSLGAGGNSPLHF; CDR3 DNA: TGTGCCAGCAGCTTAGGGGCAGGGGGAAATTCACCCCTCCACTTT
clone size: few; J gene: TRBJ2-2; D gene: -; V gene: TRBV7-6; CDR3 length: 15; CDR3 protein: CASSLSRGSTGELFF; CDR3 DNA: TGTGCCAGCAGCTTAAGTAGGGGCAGCACCGGGGAGCTGTTTTTT
clone size: many; J gene: TRBJ1-2; D gene: -; V gene: TRBV20-1; CDR3 length: 11; CDR3 protein: CSARRGGGYTF; CDR3 DNA: TGCAGTGCTAGGAGGGGGGGTGGCTACACCTTC
clone size: -; J gene: TRBJ2-7; D gene: -; V gene: TRBV20-1; CDR3 length: 15; CDR3 protein: CSAPNPRGTNYEQYF; CDR3 DNA: TGCAGTGCCCCGAATCCCAGGGGTACGAACTACGAGCAGTACTTC
clone size: few; J gene: TRBJ2-3; D gene: -; V gene: TRBV7-2; CDR3 length: 16; CDR3 protein: CASGKSPWRGTDTQYF; CDR3 DNA: TGTGCCAGCGGTAAAAGTCCCTGGAGGGGCACAGATACGCAGTATTTT
clone size: few; J gene: TRBJ1-1; D gene: -; V gene: TRBV7-3; CDR3 length: 14; CDR3 protein: CASQRSGGNTEAFF; CDR3 DNA: TGTGCCAGCCAGAGGTCCGGGGGAAACACTGAAGCTTTCTTT
clone size: once; J gene: TRBJ2-6; D gene: -; V gene: TRBV25-1; CDR3 length: 18; CDR3 protein: CASSPWLPALSGANVLTF; CDR3 DNA: TGTGCCAGCAGCCCCTGGCTCCCTGCCCTCTCTGGGGCCAACGTCCTGACTTTC
clone size: -; J gene: TRBJ2-7; D gene: -; V gene: TRBV20-1; CDR3 length: 12; CDR3 protein: CSARGAVYEQYF; CDR3 DNA: TGCAGTGCTAGAGGGGCTGTCTACGAGCAGTACTTC
clone size: -; J gene: TRBJ2-3; D gene: TRBD1; V gene: TRBV29-1; CDR3 length: 15; CDR3 protein: CSVGPTGGRTDTQYF; CDR3 DNA: TGCAGCGTTGGCCCCACAGGGGGTCGCACAGATACGCAGTATTTT
clone size: many; J gene: TRBJ2-3; D gene: -; V gene: TRBV18; CDR3 length: 12; CDR3 protein: CASSPMTDTQYF; CDR3 DNA: TGTGCCAGCTCACCAATGACAGATACGCAGTATTTT
clone size: -; J gene: TRBJ2-7; D gene: TRBD1; V gene: TRBV6-5; CDR3 length: 15; CDR3 protein: CASSYAGTGGHEQYF; CDR3 DNA: TGTGCCAGCAGTTACGCCGGGACAGGGGGCCACGAGCAGTACTTC
clone size: -; J gene: TRBJ1-3; D gene: -; V gene: TRBV9; CDR3 length: 16; CDR3 protein: CASSVEPGLAGNTIYF; CDR3 DNA: TGTGCCAGCAGCGTAGAGCCGGGGCTGGCTGGAAACACCATATATTTT
clone size: -; J gene: TRBJ2-7; D gene: -; V gene: TRBV10-3; CDR3 length: 11; CDR3 protein: CANTPRSGSDF; CDR3 DNA: TGTGCCAACACCCCGAGGTCAGGCAGCGACTTC
clone size: -; J gene: TRBJ2-7; D gene: -; V gene: TRBV5-1; CDR3 length: 14; CDR3 protein: CASSWGSSSYEQYF; CDR3 DNA: TGCGCCAGCAGCTGGGGGTCGAGCTCCTACGAGCAGTACTTC
clone size: many; J gene: TRBJ1-1; D gene: -; V gene: TRBV7-8; CDR3 length: 12; CDR3 protein: CASSATRGVAFF; CDR3 DNA: TGTGCCAGCAGCGCGACGAGGGGAGTAGCTTTCTTT
clone size: many; J gene: TRBJ2-7; D gene: -; V gene: TRBV29-1; CDR3 length: 12; CDR3 protein: CSVENELREQYF; CDR3 DNA: TGCAGCGTTGAAAACGAATTGAGGGAGCAGTACTTC
clone size: -; J gene: TRBJ2-2; D gene: -; V gene: TRBV5-1; CDR3 length: 13; CDR3 protein: CASRSTPTGELFF; CDR3 DNA: TGCGCCAGCAGGTCGACGCCAACCGGGGAGCTGTTTTTT
clone size: once; J gene: TRBJ1-5; D gene: -; V gene: TRBV5-5; CDR3 length: 14; CDR3 protein: CASSSSGDNQPQHF; CDR3 DNA: TGTGCCAGCAGCTCCAGCGGGGACAATCAGCCCCAGCATTTT
clone size: -; J gene: TRBJ2-2; D gene: -; V gene: TRBV28; CDR3 length: 13; CDR3 protein: CASSYPHTGELFF; CDR3 DNA: TGTGCCAGCAGTTATCCGCACACCGGGGAGCTGTTTTTT
clone size: -; J gene: TRBJ2-7; D gene: -; V gene: TRBV28; CDR3 length: 13; CDR3 protein: CASSLLRSYEQYF; CDR3 DNA: TGTGCCAGCAGTTTATTAAGGTCCTACGAGCAGTACTTC
clone size: -; J gene: TRBJ1-6; D gene: -; V gene: TRBV20-1; CDR3 length: 14; CDR3 protein: CSASRGAVQSPLHF; CDR3 DNA: TGCAGTGCTAGCCGGGGGGCAGTCCAATCACCCCTCCACTTT
clone size: -; J gene: TRBJ2-5; D gene: -; V gene: TRBV28; CDR3 length: 15; CDR3 protein: CASSLGTRGAETQYF; CDR3 DNA: TGTGCCAGCAGTTTGGGGACCCGCGGAGCAGAGACCCAGTACTTC
clone size: few; J gene: TRBJ1-1; D gene: -; V gene: TRBV4-3; CDR3 length: 13; CDR3 protein: CASSQDRGPEAFF; CDR3 DNA: TGCGCCAGCAGCCAAGACAGGGGTCCTGAAGCTTTCTTT